This TCR beta chain was sequenced for a study of CD8+CD57+ T cells in acquired aplastic anemia. Study background: Sorted CD4+ and CD8+ cell DNA averaged around 3.5 ug. Study-level findings and limits: Patients and controls shared about 30 CD8+ CDR3 sequences.

Using genomic DNA as the template, TCR beta VDJ and CDR3 profiling was carried out. A single record per CDR3 protein comes from TCRdb applying MiXCR to the reads. The repertoire includes about 270,000 distinct CDR3 sequences, approximately 86% of them detected once, and around 40% sits in the top ten. This CDR3 has 15 amino acids. Germline values: CDR1 SGHVS, CDR2 FQNEAQ. Trimming removed 0 bases at V and 13 bases at J, with 16 bases between. The sequenced patients had an expansion of CD8+CD57+ cells seen by flow cytometry. Prior therapy had not been administered to any patient at the time of blood sampling. About this clonotype: What it recognizes is unknown.

The chain employs TRBV7-8 and TRBJ1-6; D not certain. The sequenced sample was sorted CD4+, CD8+, or CD8+CD57+ T cells (not recorded which) from PBMCs. This clonotype was obtained from a human donor with aplastic anemia. CDR3: CASSLAGGPGSPLHF. CDR3 nucleotides: TGTGCCAGCAGCTTAGCGGGAGGTCCCGGTTCCCCCCTCCACTTT.